One and the same sample provided the 25 T cell receptor beta chains below, sequenced in a study of OX40 agonist ivuxolimab in advanced cancers. Repertoires were generated with immunoSEQ multiplex PCR, while TCRdb's copy carries only in-frame clones and drops some. The sample has under 40,000 clones, about nine tenths seen once. The material sequenced was CD4+ or CD8+ T cells sorted from blood, taken in a trial of the OX40 agonist ivuxolimab. Receptor source: an adult with an advanced solid tumor such as melanoma, head and neck, liver or kidney cancer.

The CDR3: CASSKDRGTGELFF. The CDR3, as DNA: TGTGCCAGTAGTAAGGACAGGGGCACCGGGGAGCTGTTTTTT. The chain has TRBV19 and TRBJ2-2, with 9 bases fitting TRBD1. J lost 4 bases, V lost 4 bases, and 1 base had no gene match. CDR1 is LNHDA and CDR2 is SQIVND in the germline V gene (reference sequence). CDR3 length equals 14 residues.

The V gene is TRBV5-8, the J gene TRBJ2-5; maybe TRBD2 (6 bases). The CDR3 covers 14 residues. V shed 2 bases and J shed 7 bases, with 15 bases lying between them. Germline CDR1 is SGHTS and CDR2 is YDEGEE. The CDR3 reads CASSFSPVGGTQYF. DNA of the CDR3: TGTGCCAGCAGCTTCAGTCCTGTGGGGGGGACCCAGTACTTC.

This rearrangement joins TRBV9 to TRBJ1-1; D might be TRBD1 (6 bases). This CDR3 spans 13 amino acids. CDR1 is SGDLS, CDR2 YYNGEE, per germline. V lost 4 bases, J lost 8 bases, and 15 bases lay in between. In DNA, the CDR3 is TGTGCCAGCAGCACTATTGGACAGTCGGAAGCTTTCTTT. It yields the protein CASSTIGQSEAFF.

This CDR3 reads CASSRDRGQNNEQFF. The CDR3 bases are TGTGCCAGCAGTAGGGACAGGGGGCAGAACAATGAGCAGTTCTTC. The V gene is TRBV2, the J gene TRBJ2-1; 12 positions match TRBD1. The germline CDR1 and CDR2 sequences are SNHLY and FYNNEI. Trimming took 5 bases from V and 5 from J; bases not matched to a gene: 4. The CDR3 has 15 residues.

The chain recombines TRBV30 with TRBJ1-1; unclear D gene. Germline CDR1 and CDR2: GTSNPN and SVGIG (reference sequence). This CDR3 is 14 amino acids long. The V end was cut by 5 bases, the J end by 3 bases, with 16 bases between. The CDR3 loop reads CAWPPTGLDTEAFF. CDR3 bases: TGTGCCTGGCCCCCGACCGGGTTGGACACTGAAGCTTTCTTT.

The CDR3 nucleotides are TGTGCCAGCAGCCGTAAACCGGGACTAGAGACCCAGTACTTC. Its protein product is CASSRKPGLETQYF. The V call is TRBV7-9, the J call TRBJ2-5; D possibly corresponds to TRBD2 (6 bases). Per germline, CDR1 SEHNR and CDR2 FQNEAQ (reference sequence). The CDR3 length is 14 residues. Deletions cut 5 bases from V and 4 bases from J, with 14 bases between.

The chain combines TRBV5-1 with TRBJ1-1; tentative D call: TRBD1 (6 bases). The CDR3 extends over 13 amino acids. From germline, CDR1 is SGHRS and CDR2 YFSETQ. V lost 0 bases and J lost 8, with 11 bases in between. CDR3 loop: CASSLAHDREAFF. The CDR3 nucleotides are TGCGCCAGCAGCTTGGCCCACGACAGGGAAGCTTTCTTT.

The chain employs TRBV10-3 and TRBJ1-2, with no clear D. Germline V CDR1 and CDR2: ENHRY, SYGVKD. CDR3 size: 13 residues. The V end lost 4 bases, the J end lost 7 bases, and 13 bases lay between the germline ends. The CDR3 sequence: CAISGHQSRGYTF. DNA of the CDR3: TGTGCCATCAGTGGCCATCAAAGCCGTGGCTACACCTTC.

The chain is built from TRBV5-6 and TRBJ2-5; a possible D gene is TRBD1 (5 bases). V lost 0 bases and J 5 bases, leaving 8 bases between the germline ends. Germline CDR1 and CDR2: SGHDT and YYEEEE. The CDR3 is 13 amino acids. CDR3 DNA: TGTGCCAGCAGCTTGGTGGCAGGGGAGACCCAGTACTTC. This encodes CASSLVAGETQYF.

This chain joins TRBV28 and TRBJ2-7; D is unresolved. Germline V gene data show CDR1 as MDHEN and CDR2 as SYDVKM. Trimming took 6 bases from V and 0 from J, leaving 15 bases between them. This CDR3 has 15 residues. CDR3 nucleotide sequence: TGTGCCAGCAGGTGGACGGATAGACCCTCCTACGAGCAGTACTTC. It encodes CASRWTDRPSYEQYF. The complete variable domain, with remaining parts taken from reference TRBV28 and TRBJ2-7, reads DVKVTQSSRYLVKRTGEKVFLECVQDMDHENMFWYRQDPGLGLRLIYFSYDVKMKEKGDIPEGYSVSREKKERFSLILESASTNQTSMYLCASRWTDRPSYEQYFGPGTRLTVT.

This clone has just one count. The chain carries TRBV7-3 and TRBJ2-1; TRBD2 aligns across 10 bases. The CDR3 length is 14 residues. CDR1 SGHTA and CDR2 FQGTGA come from the germline V gene. V shed 5 bases, J shed 5 bases, and the junction held 3 bases outside the gene matches. CDR3 residues: CASSPSGGHNEQFF. CDR3 DNA: TGTGCCAGCAGCCCTAGCGGGGGACACAATGAGCAGTTCTTC. The whole variable domain, filled in from reference TRBV7-3 and TRBJ2-1, reads GAGVSQTPSNKVTEKGKYVELRCDPISGHTALYWYRQSLGQGPEFLIYFQGTGAADDSGLPNDRFFAVRPEGSVSTLKIQRTERGDSAVYLCASSPSGGHNEQFFGPGTRLTVL.

V is TRBV28 and J is TRBJ1-6, with 12 nucleotides matching TRBD1. Trimming cost V 5 bases and J 10 bases; bases outside gene matches: 6. The CDR3 runs 15 residues. Germline assignment: CDR1 MDHEN and CDR2 SYDVKM. This CDR3 is CASSPGTGGLSPLHF. Here the CDR3 DNA reads TGTGCCAGCAGTCCGGGGACAGGGGGCTTGTCACCCCTCCACTTT. Full variable domain (remainder filled in from reference TRBV28 and TRBJ1-6): DVKVTQSSRYLVKRTGEKVFLECVQDMDHENMFWYRQDPGLGLRLIYFSYDVKMKEKGDIPEGYSVSREKKERFSLILESASTNQTSMYLCASSPGTGGLSPLHFGNGTRLTVT.

DNA for the CDR3: TGTGCCAGCAGCCGGGACAGGGGTCCCTACGAGCAGTACTTC. Its protein is CASSRDRGPYEQYF. V usage is TRBV9 and J usage is TRBJ2-7; 10 positions agree with TRBD1. The CDR3 is 14 residues long. The V segment lost 4 bases and the J segment 2 bases; nucleotides outside the gene matches: 3. Germline CDR1 and CDR2: SGDLS and YYNGEE.

J is TRBJ2-2 and V is TRBV7-3; D perhaps matches TRBD1 (5 bases). The CDR3 has 16 amino acids. Trimming removed 1 base at V and 3 bases at J, with 12 bases between. Germline V gene sequence: CDR1 SGHTA, CDR2 FQGTGA. In nucleotides, the CDR3 is TGTGCCAGCAGCTTAAAGGGGTGGATAGACACCGGGGAGCTGTTTTTT. This translates into CASSLKGWIDTGELFF.

This chain connects TRBV9 to TRBJ1-5; D call uncertain. Trimming left V 1 base short and J 9 bases short, with 11 bases between. This CDR3 comprises 13 residues. Looked up from germline, CDR1 is SGDLS and CDR2 is YYNGEE. CDR3 loop: CASSVNENAPQHF. In nucleotides, the CDR3 is TGTGCCAGCAGCGTAAACGAAAACGCGCCCCAGCATTTT.

In DNA form, the CDR3 reads TGTGCCAGCAGCCGAAATGGCGGGGAATTATCACCCCTCCACTTT. Residues: CASSRNGGELSPLHF. The chain has TRBV7-8 and TRBJ1-6; D is unresolved. The CDR3 length is 15 residues. Germline V gives CDR1 SGHVS, CDR2 FQNEAQ. V was clipped by 5 bases and J by 10 bases, with 18 bases between them. Together with reference TRBV7-8 and TRBJ1-6, the CDR3 gives the full variable domain: GAGVSQSPRYKVAKRGQDVALRCDPISGHVSLFWYQQALGQGPEFLTYFQNEAQLDKSGLPSDRFFAERPEGSVSTLKIQRTQQEDSAVYLCASSRNGGELSPLHFGNGTRLTVT.

The V and J genes are TRBV4-1 and TRBJ1-3; tentatively, D is TRBD1 (5 bases). CDR1 is MGHRA, CDR2 YSYEKL, per germline. CDR3 length equals 19 residues. The V gene lost 1 base and the J gene lost 0 bases, with 19 bases spanning the gap. Here the CDR3 reads CASSQGIQALYPSGNTIYF. CDR3 DNA: TGCGCCAGCAGCCAAGGGATACAGGCATTATATCCCTCTGGAAACACCATATATTTT.

The rearrangement joins TRBV9 to TRBJ1-1; tentative D call: TRBD1 (5 bases). Per germline, CDR1 SGDLS and CDR2 YYNGEE. V lost 0 bases and J 5 bases, leaving 14 bases between the germline ends. The CDR3 sequence is 15 residues long. The CDR3 is CASSVGGAGGTEAFF. CDR3 sequence (DNA): TGTGCCAGCAGCGTAGGTGGGGCAGGCGGGACTGAAGCTTTCTTT.

This chain connects TRBV6-5 to TRBJ1-4; D not resolved. V was pared by 5 bases and J by 5 bases, with 12 bases between. The CDR3 is made up of 14 amino acids. CDR1 is MNHEY, CDR2 SVGAGI, per germline. The CDR3 here is CASSPPQWNEKLFF. The CDR3 bases are TGTGCCAGCAGTCCCCCACAGTGGAATGAAAAACTGTTTTTT.

This clone was seen a handful of times. J is TRBJ1-1 and V is TRBV4-2; 10 bases align to TRBD1. V dropped 3 bases and J dropped 1; count of bases not matched to a gene: 2. The CDR3 length is 15 residues. CDR1 is LGHNA, CDR2 YNFKEQ, per germline. The CDR3 nucleotides read TGTGCCAGCAGCCAGGGACAGGGGAGGAACACTGAAGCTTTCTTT. Protein sequence: CASSQGQGRNTEAFF.

This clone turned up a few times. The chain carries TRBV7-2 and TRBJ2-1; TRBD2 aligns across 12 bases. Germline CDR1 reads SGHTA; CDR2 reads FQGNSA. The CDR3 length is 19 residues. The trim removed 4 bases at V and 9 bases at J, leaving 19 bases unmatched. CDR3 amino acids: CASSSSWTSGVLQGGEQFF. DNA of the CDR3: TGTGCCAGCAGCTCATCTTGGACTAGCGGGGTCCTTCAAGGGGGTGAGCAGTTCTTC.

The rearrangement uses TRBV5-4 and TRBJ2-7; 7 bases align to TRBD1. V shed 1 base, J shed 2 bases, and the junction held 0 bases outside the gene matches. The CDR3 spans 13 residues. Per the germline V gene, CDR1 is SGHNT and CDR2 is YYREEE (reference sequence). The CDR3 region is CASSLTGAYEQYF. CDR3 nucleotide sequence: TGTGCCAGCAGCTTGACAGGGGCCTACGAGCAGTACTTC.

This clone was seen only a few times. The chain carries TRBV2 and TRBJ1-1; D is possibly TRBD1 (6 bases). Germline-derived CDR1 and CDR2 are SNHLY and FYNNEI. Trimming cost V 9 bases and J 0 bases, with 14 bases left between them. The CDR3 runs to 14 residues. CDR3 sequence (DNA): TGTGCCAGTATTGGGACAATTCTGAACACTGAAGCTTTCTTT. Translation: CASIGTILNTEAFF.

This chain joins TRBV29-1 and TRBJ1-2; perhaps TRBD1 as D (5 bases). V gave up 1 base and J gave up 6 bases, with 18 bases separating them. The V gene's germline CDR1 is SQVTM and CDR2 ANQGSEA. The CDR3 contains 15 residues. In nucleotides, the CDR3 is TGCAGCGTTGAAGGGGCTCCCGGGGGGTTCGATGGCTACACCTTC. This gives the protein CSVEGAPGGFDGYTF.

The rearrangement links TRBV9 to TRBJ2-1, with TRBD2 matching 7 bases. The J segment lost 5 bases and the V segment lost 2 bases, leaving 7 bases of the junction unmatched. Germline CDR1 reads SGDLS; CDR2 reads YYNGEE. The CDR3 runs 15 residues. CDR3 nucleotides: TGTGCCAGCAGCGTCGAACTAGCGAGGAACAATGAGCAGTTCTTC. This sequence encodes CASSVELARNNEQFF.